The rows below give T cell receptor beta chains drawn from one sample of a study of blood T cell repertoires in COVID-19. Sequencing used immunoSEQ multiplex PCR; TCRdb keeps in-frame clones, though not all of them. This sample has about 280,000 clones; around 84% occur once, and the top ten carry roughly 2.7%. Specimen: PBMCs or T cells enriched from blood (not recorded which). The receptors stem from a woman between 50 and 59 years old who had recovered from COVID-19. Each CDR3 is given with its conserved first and last residue. The D gene is left open where the match is weak. Only some rows state a clone size, as once, few, many or a class for expanded clones.

J,D,V,length,size,CDR3,DNA
TRBJ2-5,.,TRBV5-4,14,once,CASRTNRAGETQYF,TGTGCCAGCAGAACTAACAGGGCAGGAGAGACCCAGTACTTC
TRBJ1-4,.,TRBV4-2,16,.,CASSQPNPATNEKLFF,TGTGCCAGCAGCCAACCCAACCCGGCAACTAATGAAAAACTGTTTTTT
TRBJ2-4,TRBD1,TRBV11-2,15,.,CASSQKGGRGNIQYF,TGTGCCAGCAGCCAAAAAGGGGGCCGAGGAAACATTCAGTACTTC
TRBJ1-6,TRBD1,TRBV19,14,.,CASSAYRGVTPLHF,TGTGCCAGTAGTGCATACAGGGGAGTGACACCCCTCCACTTT
TRBJ2-3,.,TRBV5-1,12,.,CASSLAIDTQYF,TGCGCCAGCAGCTTGGCCATAGATACGCAGTATTTT
TRBJ2-7,TRBD2,TRBV4-1,17,.,CASSQIAGGRSSYEQYF,TGCGCCAGCAGCCAGATAGCGGGAGGCAGGAGCTCCTACGAGCAGTACTTC
TRBJ2-7,TRBD2,TRBV4-1,17,.,CASSQVVSASGRAQQYF,TGCGCCAGCAGCCAAGTTGTTTCCGCTAGCGGGAGGGCTCAGCAGTACTTC
TRBJ1-2,TRBD1,TRBV27,15,few,CASSSTGAWNYGYTF,TGTGCCAGCTCCTCGACAGGGGCTTGGAACTATGGCTACACCTTC
TRBJ2-7,TRBD2,TRBV18,16,.,CASSPGGLAEGYEQYF,TGTGCCAGCTCACCAGGAGGACTAGCGGAAGGCTACGAGCAGTACTTC
TRBJ1-6,TRBD1,TRBV9,13,.,CASSGQGFSPLHF,TGTGCCAGCAGCGGACAGGGGTTTTCACCCCTCCACTTT
TRBJ1-6,.,TRBV5-1,15,.,CASSFQGLGGSPLHF,TGCGCCAGCAGCTTCCAGGGCCTAGGCGGTTCACCCCTCCACTTT
TRBJ2-5,.,TRBV19,15,few,CASSIGVAPSGTQYF,TGTGCCAGTAGTATCGGGGTGGCACCCTCGGGAACCCAGTACTTC
TRBJ1-6,.,TRBV10-2,14,.,CASAPTADNSPLHF,TGCGCCAGCGCTCCGACGGCGGATAATTCACCCCTCCACTTT
TRBJ2-2,TRBD1,TRBV19,15,.,CASSTGTGTVGELFF,TGTGCCAGTAGTACCGGGACAGGGACGGTCGGGGAGCTGTTTTTT
TRBJ1-2,.,TRBV18,15,once,CASSPSGGEPYGYTF,TGTGCCAGCTCACCAAGCGGGGGCGAGCCCTATGGCTACACCTTC
TRBJ1-2,.,TRBV5-4,14,.,CASSFGRSSYGYTF,TGTGCCAGCAGCTTCGGTCGGTCCTCCTATGGCTACACCTTC
TRBJ1-4,TRBD1,TRBV7-2,14,.,CASSLYAGGEKLFF,TGTGCCAGCAGCTTATACGCAGGGGGAGAAAAACTGTTTTTT
TRBJ2-4,TRBD2,TRBV9,15,.,CASSPAGGSSNIQYF,TGTGCCAGCAGCCCAGCGGGGGGGTCCTCAAACATTCAGTACTTC